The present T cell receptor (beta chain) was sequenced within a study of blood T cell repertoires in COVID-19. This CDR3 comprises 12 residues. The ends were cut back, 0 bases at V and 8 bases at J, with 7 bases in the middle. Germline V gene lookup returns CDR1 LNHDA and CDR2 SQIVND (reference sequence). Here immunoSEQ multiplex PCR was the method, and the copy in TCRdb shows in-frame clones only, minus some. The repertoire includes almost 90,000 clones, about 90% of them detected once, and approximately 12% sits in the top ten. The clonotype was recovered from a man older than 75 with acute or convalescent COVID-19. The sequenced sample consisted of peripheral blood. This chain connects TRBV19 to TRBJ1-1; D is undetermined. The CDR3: CASSIEGREAFF. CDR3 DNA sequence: TGTGCCAGTAGTATAGAGGGGAGAGAAGCTTTCTTT.